The following is a TCR beta chain sequence with its context. Its target is not known. PCR involved 60 Vbeta and 13 Jbeta primers. Authors' analysis steps: In a later analysis, some 80 million unique TCR beta chains included roughly 11 million shared by two or more donors. Using immunoSEQ multiplex PCR, the repertoire was profiled, and TCRdb retains in-frame clones only, with some absent. The V and J calls and the clone size are those of that table, but D and trimming were determined from the DNA. The sample shows some 180,000 clones, roughly 80% of them seen only once. Trimming took off 5 bases at V and 3 bases at J, with 11 bases between the two ends. Germline values: CDR1 KGHSH, CDR2 LQKENI. The CDR3 runs 14 residues. This entry is derived from a study of cytomegalovirus exposure and HLA in healthy donors. Study-level points and caveats: The majority of CMV-associated TCR beta chains were reported as apparently HLA-restricted in a later analysis.

V gene TRBV18 combines with J gene TRBJ2-1, with a tentative D call TRBD1 (6 bases). The source is a female donor in good health and CMV-seronegative. Sequenced: PBMCs. CDR3 residues: CASSKIQGYNEQFF. The CDR3 DNA reads TGTGCCAGCTCAAAGATACAGGGCTACAATGAGCAGTTCTTC.